This T cell receptor (beta chain) was documented in a study of blood T cell repertoires in COVID-19 (dated by TCRdb to 2018 to 2021). Some background on the complete study: Collaborator samples came from the United States, Italy and Spain and covered acute and convalescent phases of COVID-19. The sample metadata nearly always contained a de-identified subject ID, COVID-19 status, age in years and sex. The prospective study material was composed of cDNA or gDNA derived from T cells, B-cell-depleted T cells, or PBMCs. The samples were drawn from two sources: the first 160 participants of the ongoing ImmuneRACE study, and 1,254 subjects contributed by 6 global collaborators. Subjects who had been exposed to COVID-19, were actively infected with it, or had recovered from it provided the deeply sampled blood TCRbeta repertoires that made up the dataset. The repertoires were released in a freely available public database intended as a resource for research on the immune response to SARS-CoV-2. HLA class I and class II types, where available, came from metadata supplied by the sample provider rather than from assay-based typing. The paper as a whole reports these results and caveats: The quantity of clinical and demographic metadata differed by source and by participant and was supplied without curation.

Each collaborating institution followed its own protocols to collect whole blood in K2EDTA tubes. For TCRbeta analysis, collaborators shipped samples in one of three forms: frozen whole blood, isolated PBMCs, or DNA extracted from either of those sample types. The immunoSEQ Assay, a bias-controlled multiplex PCR, was used to amplify TCRbeta CDR3 regions from genomic DNA. Per the authors' processing: Within the assay, amplification of reference gene primers was used to estimate how many nucleated cells each sample contained. To quantify the absolute abundance of each unique TCRbeta CDR3 rearrangement, sequence reads were collapsed and filtered. Productive Simpson clonality was computed per sample as the square root of Simpson's diversity index over productive rearrangements. TCRdb re-hosts the immuneACCESS table, in-frame sequences only. Its copies lack some clones; in the studies checked, an unresolved V gene accounts for under half of them, and the cause for the rest is not known. V and J calls and clone size are those listed in that table; D and trimming were worked out from the DNA. The sample profile shows fewer than 110,000 clones; around 82% of them were found once. Of the sample, about an eighth is held by the ten largest clones.

Inclusive of the bounding cysteine and phenylalanine, the CDR3 is 12 residues long. CDR3 DNA is the only sequence kept; it has 36 bases, read in frame from the first base. Based on the germline V gene (reference sequence), the CDR1 and CDR2 sequences are LNHDA and SQIVND. The junction carries 17 bases between V and J, which are trimmed by 6 bases and 15 bases respectively. Concerning this clone: Its cognate antigen has yet to be identified. Base qualities are not at hand, and no much larger clone is one base apart.

The chain is encoded by TRBV19 joined to TRBJ1-4, with no confidently assigned D gene. The sample consisted of peripheral blood. The TCR sequence derives from a human donor in a cohort sampled during active or convalescent COVID-19. The sequenced DNA is TGTGCCAGTAGCCGTAGCTCGGGGTCGGTGTTTTTT. Its translation is CASSRSSGSVFF.